This T cell receptor beta chain stems from a study of T cells expressing NK-cell markers. Study findings and constraints: As a fraction of CD8+ T cells, dominant NKG2C+ clonotypes reached about 1.0-8% in more than five donors.

As concerns this clonotype: Its cognate antigen is unknown.

This CDR3 is 12 amino acids long. CDR1 is SQVTM, CDR2 ANQGSEA, per germline. TCRdb re-called the 5' RACE reads; one entry per CDR3 protein, DNA not given. The sample table includes a few hundred thousand distinct CDR3 sequences. The J gene is TRBJ2-5, the V gene TRBV29-1; TCRdb's D call, TRBD1, is unchecked because there is no DNA. The source material was blood T cells: a sorted CD56 or NKG2C T cell subset, CD4+ or CD8+ T cells, or bulk PBMC T cells (not recorded which). This clonotype originated in a man aged 18-75 years in good health. The CDR3 spells CSVEKGQSAQYF. The full variable domain, completed using reference TRBV29-1 and TRBJ2-5, is SAVISQKPSRDICQRGTSLTIQCQVDSQVTMMFWYRQQPGQSLTLIATANQGSEATYESGFVIDKFPISRPNLTFSTLTVSNMSPEDSSIYLCSVEKGQSAQYFGPGTRLLVL.